The source of this TCR beta chain is a study of blood T cell repertoires in COVID-19. Study information: Acute and convalescent COVID-19 samples came from the United States, Italy and Spain. From T cells, B-cell-depleted T cells, or PBMCs came the material, which was cDNA or gDNA.

As originally analysed: Estimation of nucleated cell counts relied on the amplification of reference gene primers. The assay was immunoSEQ multiplex PCR, and TCRdb's table has in-frame clones only and misses some. Clonal size and the V and J genes are those of that table, whereas D and trimming came from the DNA. Of about 250,000 clones in the sample, 84% were seen once. Germline V lookup: CDR1 LNHNV, CDR2 YYDKDF (reference sequence). V was clipped by 1 base and J by 2 bases; unmatched bases: 4. CDR3 size: 15 residues. The specimen was peripheral blood. This receptor was obtained from a man aged 45-65 years with acute or convalescent COVID-19. The chain carries TRBV15 and TRBJ2-7, with TRBD2 matching over 8 bases. CDR3 region: CATSRVAGKAYEQYF. The CDR3 bases are TGTGCCACCAGCAGAGTAGCGGGAAAGGCCTACGAGCAGTACTTC.